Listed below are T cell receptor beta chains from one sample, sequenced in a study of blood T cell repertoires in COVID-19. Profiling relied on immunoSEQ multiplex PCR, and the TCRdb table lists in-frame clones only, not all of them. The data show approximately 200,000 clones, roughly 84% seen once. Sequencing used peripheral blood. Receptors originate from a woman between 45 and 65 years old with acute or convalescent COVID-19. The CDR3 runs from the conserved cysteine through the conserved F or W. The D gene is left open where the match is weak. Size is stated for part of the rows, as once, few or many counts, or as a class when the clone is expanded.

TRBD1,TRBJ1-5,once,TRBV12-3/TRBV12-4,TGTGCCAGCAGCCAGGACAGGGATCAGCCCCAGCATTTT,CASSQDRDQPQHF
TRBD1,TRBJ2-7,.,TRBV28,TGTGCCAGCAGGGTGACAGGGGGCTACGAGCAGTACTTC,CASRVTGGYEQYF
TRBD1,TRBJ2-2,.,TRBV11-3,TGTGCCAGCAGCTTAGGACAGGGAGAGGCCGGGGAGCTGTTTTTT,CASSLGQGEAGELFF
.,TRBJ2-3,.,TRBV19,TGTGCCAGTACACAACCCGGCACAGATACGCAGTATTTT,CASTQPGTDTQYF
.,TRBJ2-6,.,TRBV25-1,TGTGCCAGCAGTGTGGCCGGGGCCAACGTCCTGACTTTC,CASSVAGANVLTF
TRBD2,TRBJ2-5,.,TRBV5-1,TGCGCCAGCAACGAGGGAGGGCAAGAGACCCAGTACTTC,CASNEGGQETQYF
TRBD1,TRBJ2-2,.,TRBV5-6,TGTGCCAGCAGCTTGCGGACAGGGAACGGGGAGCTGTTTTTT,CASSLRTGNGELFF
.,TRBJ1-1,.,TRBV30,TGTGCCTGGAGTGTGGGAGGCCTCCAGGGAGCTTTCTTT,CAWSVGGLQGAFF
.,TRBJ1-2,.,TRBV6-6,TGTGCCAGCAGTTACTCGTCCAACCCATCGGGCTATGGCTACACCTTC,CASSYSSNPSGYGYTF
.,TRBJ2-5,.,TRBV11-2,TGTGCCAGCAGCTTCCGGACACCTGACCGAGAGACCCAGTACTTC,CASSFRTPDRETQYF
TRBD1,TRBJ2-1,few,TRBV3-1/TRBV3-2,TGTGCCAGCAGCCGGGGGGACAGGGAAGGGGCTGAGCAGTTCTTC,CASSRGDREGAEQFF
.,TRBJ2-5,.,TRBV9,TGTGCCAGCAGTGACCGATTAGGGGAAGAGACCCAGTACTTC,CASSDRLGEETQYF
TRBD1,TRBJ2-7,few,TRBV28,TGTGCCAGCAGTTTAATAGGGACAGGGTCCTACGAGCAGTACTTC,CASSLIGTGSYEQYF
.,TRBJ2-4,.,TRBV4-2,TGTGCCAGCAGCCAGACCGGGGCCAAAAACATTCAGTACTTC,CASSQTGAKNIQYF
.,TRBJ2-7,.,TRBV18,TGTGCCAGCTCACCCGCAGGCCAGATCACCTACGAGCAGTACTTC,CASSPAGQITYEQYF
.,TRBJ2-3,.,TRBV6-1,TGTGCCAGCAGTGAGAGAGGGAGAGATACGCAGTATTTT,CASSERGRDTQYF
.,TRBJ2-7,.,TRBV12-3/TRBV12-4,TGTGCCAGCGGAGGATCCGCCTACGAGCAGTACTTC,CASGGSAYEQYF
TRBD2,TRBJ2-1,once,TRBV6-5,TGTGCCAGCAGTTACCGCGGGGGGGCAAGCAATGAGCAGTTCTTC,CASSYRGGASNEQFF
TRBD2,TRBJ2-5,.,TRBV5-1,TGCGCCAGCAGCACCTCCGGGACTACTAAAGAGACCCAGTACTTC,CASSTSGTTKETQYF
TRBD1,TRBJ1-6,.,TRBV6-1,TGTGCCAGCAGTGAGAGGACAGGGAGCTATAATTCACCCCTCCACTTT,CASSERTGSYNSPLHF
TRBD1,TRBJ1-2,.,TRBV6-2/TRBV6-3,TGTGCCAGCAGCTTCGGGACAGGATATGGCTACACCTTC,CASSFGTGYGYTF
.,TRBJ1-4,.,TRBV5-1,TGCGCCAGCAGCTTGGGAGCAGGGATTGAGGAAAAACTGTTTTTT,CASSLGAGIEEKLFF
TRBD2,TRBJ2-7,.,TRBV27,TGTGCCAGCAGCCTAGCGGGGGGGCCTTACGAGCAGTACTTC,CASSLAGGPYEQYF
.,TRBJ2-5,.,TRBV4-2,TGTGCCAGCAGCCCAGATGCAGTCCAAGAGACCCAGTACTTC,CASSPDAVQETQYF
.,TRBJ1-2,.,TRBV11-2,TGTGCCAGCAGCTTAGGACAGTCCTATGGCTACACCTTC,CASSLGQSYGYTF
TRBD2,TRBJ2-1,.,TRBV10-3,TGTGCCATCAGTGGGACTAGTGAGGAGCAGTTCTTC,CAISGTSEEQFF
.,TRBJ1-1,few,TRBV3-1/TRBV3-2,TGTGCCAGCAGCCAAATCATGAACACTGAAGCTTTCTTT,CASSQIMNTEAFF
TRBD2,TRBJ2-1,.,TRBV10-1,TGCGCCAGCAGTGACGCCGGACTAGCGGGAGGAAGGGGAAATGAGCAGTTCTTC,CASSDAGLAGGRGNEQFF
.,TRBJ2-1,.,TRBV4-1,TGCGCCAGCAGCCAAGTGGGCAGGGAAGGGGGCAATGAGCAGTTCTTC,CASSQVGREGGNEQFF
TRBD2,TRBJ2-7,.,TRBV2,TGTGCCAGCCAGCGGGACTCCCCCTACGAGCAGTACTTC,CASQRDSPYEQYF
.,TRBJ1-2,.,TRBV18,TGTGCCAGCTCACCATCTAGGGGCCCAAATGGCTACACCTTC,CASSPSRGPNGYTF
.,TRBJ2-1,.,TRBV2,TGTGCCAGCAGTGAACCGGGGGCCTACAATGAGCAGTTCTTC,CASSEPGAYNEQFF
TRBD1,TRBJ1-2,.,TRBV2,TGTGCCAGCAGTGGGGACAGGGTAGAGAAGTACACCTTC,CASSGDRVEKYTF
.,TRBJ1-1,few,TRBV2,TGTGCCAGCAAGCACAGGGTTCTCAACACTGAAGCTTTCTTT,CASKHRVLNTEAFF
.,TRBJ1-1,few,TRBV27,TGTGCCAGCAGTTTTCGGGGGATGAACACTGAAGCTTTCTTT,CASSFRGMNTEAFF
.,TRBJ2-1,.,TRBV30,TGTGCCTGGAGTGCTGGGAGTGGGGACAATGAGCAGTTCTTC,CAWSAGSGDNEQFF
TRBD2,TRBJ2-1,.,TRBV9,TGTGCCAGCAGCGTAGGAGGGCGGGGCGGGGGCTACAATGAGCAGTTCTTC,CASSVGGRGGGYNEQFF
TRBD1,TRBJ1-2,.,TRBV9,TGTGCCAGCAGCGTGGACAGGGGGGATGGCTACACCTTC,CASSVDRGDGYTF